This TCR beta chain was sequenced during a study of response to subunit inactivated influenza vaccine. One entry per CDR3 protein results from TCRdb running MiXCR on the RT-PCR reads. The sample holds about 700,000 distinct CDR3 sequences, 15% to 19% seen once. In regard to this clonotype: Its antigen is not identified.

Study findings and constraints: Seasonal influenza vaccination, on each occasion, was suggested by the authors to recruit few new T cells.

V was cut by 9 bases and J by 5 bases, with 11 bases left in between. Germline assignment: CDR1 WNHNN and CDR2 SYGVQD (reference sequence). The CDR3 spans 12 residues. The sequenced sample was PBMCs from blood, obtained approximately 13 days after vaccination. The TCR comes from a man aged 45 to 65 who received an inactivated influenza vaccine. The chain links TRBV10-1 to TRBJ1-5, with a tentative D call TRBD1 (6 bases). The CDR3 sequence is CASSKGDQPQHF. The CDR3 DNA follows: TGCGCCAGTTCCAAGGGGGATCAGCCCCAGCATTTT.